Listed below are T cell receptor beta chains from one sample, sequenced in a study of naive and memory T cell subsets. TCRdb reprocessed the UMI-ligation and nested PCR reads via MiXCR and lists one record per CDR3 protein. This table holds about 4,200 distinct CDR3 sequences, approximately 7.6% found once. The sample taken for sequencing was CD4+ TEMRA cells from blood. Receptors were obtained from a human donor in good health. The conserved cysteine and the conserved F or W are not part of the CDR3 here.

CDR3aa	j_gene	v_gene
ASREREVGNEQF	TRBJ2-1	TRBV6-5
SAGREYEQY	TRBJ2-7	TRBV20-1
ASIPTSGSYNEQF	TRBJ2-1	TRBV6-6
ASSRGLAGSTDTQY	TRBJ2-3	TRBV7-9
ASSYRHGSGNIQY	TRBJ2-4	TRBV6-5
ASSPGHPGELF	TRBJ2-2	TRBV7-3
SALAEIYEQY	TRBJ2-7	TRBV20-1
ASSSAYPGGYT	TRBJ1-2	TRBV13
SAREFGTGFSYEQY	TRBJ2-7	TRBV20-1
ASSSFQGADTQY	TRBJ2-3	TRBV5-4
ASSPGLAALEQY	TRBJ2-7	TRBV5-4
ASQFEPTTSGEQF	TRBJ2-1	TRBV5-4
ASSPGTAYGYT	TRBJ1-2	TRBV12-3/TRBV12-4
ASSHVGQGVETQY	TRBJ2-5	TRBV4-1
ASSQTGTSGYNEQF	TRBJ2-1	TRBV4-3
ARPGCRVNSNQPQH	TRBJ1-5	TRBV6-5